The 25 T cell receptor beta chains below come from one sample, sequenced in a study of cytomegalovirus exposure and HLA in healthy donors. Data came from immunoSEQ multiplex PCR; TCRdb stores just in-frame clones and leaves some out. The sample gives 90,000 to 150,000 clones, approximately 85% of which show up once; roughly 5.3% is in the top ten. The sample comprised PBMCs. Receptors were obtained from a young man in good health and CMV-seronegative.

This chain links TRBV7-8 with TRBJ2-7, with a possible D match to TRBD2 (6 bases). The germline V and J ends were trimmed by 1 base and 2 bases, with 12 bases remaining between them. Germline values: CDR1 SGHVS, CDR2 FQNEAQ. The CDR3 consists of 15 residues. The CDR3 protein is CASSLVGGVTYEQYF. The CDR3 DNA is TGTGCCAGCAGCTTAGTAGGCGGGGTAACCTACGAGCAGTACTTC.

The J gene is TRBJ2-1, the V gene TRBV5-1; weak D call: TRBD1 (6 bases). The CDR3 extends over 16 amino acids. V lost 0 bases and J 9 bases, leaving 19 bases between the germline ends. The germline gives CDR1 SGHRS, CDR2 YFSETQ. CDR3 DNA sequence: TGCGCCAGCAGCTTGGAGGTGTCAGGGGCTGGAGGTGAGCAGTTCTTC. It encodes CASSLEVSGAGGEQFF. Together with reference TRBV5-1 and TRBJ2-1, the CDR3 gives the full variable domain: KAGVTQTPRYLIKTRGQQVTLSCSPISGHRSVSWYQQTPGQGLQFLFEYFSETQRNKGNFPGRFSGRQFSNSRSEMNVSTLELGDSALYLCASSLEVSGAGGEQFFGPGTRLTVL.

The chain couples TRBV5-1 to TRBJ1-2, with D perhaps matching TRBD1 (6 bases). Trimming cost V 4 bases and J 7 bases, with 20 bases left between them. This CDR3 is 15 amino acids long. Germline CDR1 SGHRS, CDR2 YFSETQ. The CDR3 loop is CASSPQTGSYSGYTF. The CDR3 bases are TGCGCCAGCAGCCCACAAACAGGGAGCTATAGTGGCTACACCTTC.

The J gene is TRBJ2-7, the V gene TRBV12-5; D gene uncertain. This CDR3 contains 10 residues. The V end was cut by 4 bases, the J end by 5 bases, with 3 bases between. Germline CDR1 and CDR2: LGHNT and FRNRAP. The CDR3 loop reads CASGSNEQYF. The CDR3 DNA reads TGTGCTAGTGGTTCTAACGAGCAGTACTTC.

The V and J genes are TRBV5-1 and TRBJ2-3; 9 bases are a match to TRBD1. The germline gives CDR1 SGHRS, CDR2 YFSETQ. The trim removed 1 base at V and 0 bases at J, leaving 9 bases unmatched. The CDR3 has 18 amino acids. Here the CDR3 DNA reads TGCGCCAGCAGCTTGCTTCAAGGGACAGGGACTAGCACAGATACGCAGTATTTT. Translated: CASSLLQGTGTSTDTQYF.

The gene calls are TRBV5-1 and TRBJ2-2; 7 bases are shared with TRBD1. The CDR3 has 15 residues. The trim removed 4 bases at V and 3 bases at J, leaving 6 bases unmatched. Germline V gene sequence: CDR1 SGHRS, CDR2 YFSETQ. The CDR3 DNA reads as TGCGCCAGCAGCGTACAGGGGACCCACACCGGGGAGCTGTTTTTT. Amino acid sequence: CASSVQGTHTGELFF.

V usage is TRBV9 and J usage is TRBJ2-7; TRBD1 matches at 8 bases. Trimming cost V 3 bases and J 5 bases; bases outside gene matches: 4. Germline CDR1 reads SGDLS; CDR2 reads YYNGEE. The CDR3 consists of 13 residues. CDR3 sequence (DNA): TGTGCCAGCAGCGAGGACAGGGCGGACGAGCAGTACTTC. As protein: CASSEDRADEQYF.

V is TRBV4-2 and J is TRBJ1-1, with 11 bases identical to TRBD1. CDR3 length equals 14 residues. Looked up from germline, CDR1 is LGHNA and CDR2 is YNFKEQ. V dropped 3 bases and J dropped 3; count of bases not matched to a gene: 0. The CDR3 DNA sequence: TGTGCCAGCAGCCAGGGACAGGGGGACACTGAAGCTTTCTTT. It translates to CASSQGQGDTEAFF.

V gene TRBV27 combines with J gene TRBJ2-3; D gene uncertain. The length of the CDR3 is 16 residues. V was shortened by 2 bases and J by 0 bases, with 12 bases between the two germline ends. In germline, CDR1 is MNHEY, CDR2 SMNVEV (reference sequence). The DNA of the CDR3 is TGTGCCAGCAGTTTACTTACCGGAGTTAGCACAGATACGCAGTATTTT. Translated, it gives CASSLLTGVSTDTQYF.

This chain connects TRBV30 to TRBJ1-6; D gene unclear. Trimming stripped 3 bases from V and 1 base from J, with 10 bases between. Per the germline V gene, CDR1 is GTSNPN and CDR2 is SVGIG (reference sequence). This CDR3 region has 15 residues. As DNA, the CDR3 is TGTGCCTGGAGGGGAGATAGTTCCTATAATTCACCCCTCCACTTT. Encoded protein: CAWRGDSSYNSPLHF.

CDR3 DNA: TGTGCCAGCAGTTCTCCGGGGGGGCCAAATACGCAGTATTTT. As protein: CASSSPGGPNTQYF. V usage is TRBV6-5 and J usage is TRBJ2-3; TRBD2 agrees at 8 bases. CDR1 is MNHEY and CDR2 is SVGAGI in the germline V gene. V trimming: 4 bases; J trimming: 7 bases; junction bases outside the gene matches: 7. The CDR3 is 14 amino acids.

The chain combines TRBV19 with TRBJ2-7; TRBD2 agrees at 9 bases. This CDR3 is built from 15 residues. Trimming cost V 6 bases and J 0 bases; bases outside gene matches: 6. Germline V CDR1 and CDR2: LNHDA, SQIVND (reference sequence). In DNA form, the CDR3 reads TGTGCCAGTAGCAGCGTAGCGGGAGACTCCTACGAGCAGTACTTC. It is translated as CASSSVAGDSYEQYF.

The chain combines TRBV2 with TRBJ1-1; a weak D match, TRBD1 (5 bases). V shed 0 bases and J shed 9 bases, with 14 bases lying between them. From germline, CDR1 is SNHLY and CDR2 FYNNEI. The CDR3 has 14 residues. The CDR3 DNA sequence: TGTGCCAGCAGTGAAGCGCGGGGGGGGTCCAAAGCTTTCTTT. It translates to CASSEARGGSKAFF.

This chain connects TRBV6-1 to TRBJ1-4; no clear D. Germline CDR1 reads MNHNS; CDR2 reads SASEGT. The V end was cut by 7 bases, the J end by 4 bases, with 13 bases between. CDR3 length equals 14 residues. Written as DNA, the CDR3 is TGTGCCAGCACGGTACGCGGAGTTAATGAAAAACTGTTTTTT. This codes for CASTVRGVNEKLFF.

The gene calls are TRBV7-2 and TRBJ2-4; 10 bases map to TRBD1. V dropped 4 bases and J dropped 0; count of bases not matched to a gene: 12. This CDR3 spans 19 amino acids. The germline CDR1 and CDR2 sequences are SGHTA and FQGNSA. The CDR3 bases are TGTGCCAGCAGCTCAGCCGGGACAGGGGTTCATCTAGCCAAAAACATTCAGTACTTC. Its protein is CASSSAGTGVHLAKNIQYF.

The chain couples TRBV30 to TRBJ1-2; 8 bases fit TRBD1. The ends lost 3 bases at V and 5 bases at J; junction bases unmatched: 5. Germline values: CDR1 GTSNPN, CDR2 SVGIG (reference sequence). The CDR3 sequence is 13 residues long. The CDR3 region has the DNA TGTGCCTGGAGGGCACGGACAGGGTATGGCTACACCTTC. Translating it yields CAWRARTGYGYTF.

The CDR3 here is CASSSGGVTTEAFF. Written as DNA, the CDR3 is TGTGCCAGCAGTTCTGGAGGGGTGACCACTGAAGCTTTCTTT. V is TRBV11-3 and J is TRBJ1-1, with D possibly being TRBD1 (5 bases). In germline, CDR1 is SGHNT, CDR2 YENEEA. Trimming removed 6 bases at V and 4 bases at J, with 15 bases between. The CDR3 is made up of 14 amino acids.

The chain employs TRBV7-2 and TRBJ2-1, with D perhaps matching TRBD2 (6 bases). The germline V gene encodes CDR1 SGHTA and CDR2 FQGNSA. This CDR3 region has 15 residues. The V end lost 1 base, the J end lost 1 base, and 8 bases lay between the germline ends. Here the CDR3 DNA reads TGTGCCAGCAGCTTAGACCGGGGGTCCTACAATGAGCAGTTCTTC. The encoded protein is CASSLDRGSYNEQFF.

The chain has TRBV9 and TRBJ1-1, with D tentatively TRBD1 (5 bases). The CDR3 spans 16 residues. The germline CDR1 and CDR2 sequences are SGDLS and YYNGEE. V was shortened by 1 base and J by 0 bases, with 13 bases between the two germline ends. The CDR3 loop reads CASSVQGLSMNTEAFF. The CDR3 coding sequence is TGTGCCAGCAGCGTACAGGGCCTTTCTATGAACACTGAAGCTTTCTTT.

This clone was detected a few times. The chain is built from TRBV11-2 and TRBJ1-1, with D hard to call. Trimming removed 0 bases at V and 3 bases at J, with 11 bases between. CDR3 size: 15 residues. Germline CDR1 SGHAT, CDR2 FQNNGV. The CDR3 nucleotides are TGTGCCAGCAGCTTAGAGGTGCTATCGGACACTGAAGCTTTCTTT. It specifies CASSLEVLSDTEAFF. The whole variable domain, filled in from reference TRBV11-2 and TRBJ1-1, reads EAGVAQSPRYKIIEKRQSVAFWCNPISGHATLYWYQQILGQGPKLLIQFQNNGVVDDSQLPKDRFSAERLKGVDSTLKIQPAKLEDSAVYLCASSLEVLSDTEAFFGQGTRLTVV.

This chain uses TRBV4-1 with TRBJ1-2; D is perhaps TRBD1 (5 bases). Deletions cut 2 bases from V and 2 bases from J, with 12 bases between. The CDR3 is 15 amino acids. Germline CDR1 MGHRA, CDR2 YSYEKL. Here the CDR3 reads CASSQQGPANYGYTF. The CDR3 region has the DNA TGCGCCAGCAGCCAACAGGGTCCTGCGAACTATGGCTACACCTTC.

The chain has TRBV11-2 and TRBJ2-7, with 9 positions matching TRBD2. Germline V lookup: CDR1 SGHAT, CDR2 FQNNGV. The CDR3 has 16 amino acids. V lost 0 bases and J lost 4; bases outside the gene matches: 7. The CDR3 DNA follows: TGTGCCAGCAGCTTAGAGGGGACTAGCAGTATTTACGAGCAGTACTTC. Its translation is CASSLEGTSSIYEQYF.

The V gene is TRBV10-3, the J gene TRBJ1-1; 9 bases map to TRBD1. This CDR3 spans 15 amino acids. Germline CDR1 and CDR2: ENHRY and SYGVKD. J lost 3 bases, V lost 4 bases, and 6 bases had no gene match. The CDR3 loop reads CAISGPDRGDTEAFF. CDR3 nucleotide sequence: TGTGCCATCAGTGGGCCGGACAGGGGAGACACTGAAGCTTTCTTT.

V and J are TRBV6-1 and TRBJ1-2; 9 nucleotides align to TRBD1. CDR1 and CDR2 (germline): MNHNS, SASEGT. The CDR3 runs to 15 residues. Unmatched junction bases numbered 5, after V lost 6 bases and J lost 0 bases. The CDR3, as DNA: TGTGCCAGCAGCTGGACAGGGGATCCTAACTATGGCTACACCTTC. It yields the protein CASSWTGDPNYGYTF.

CDR3 nucleotides: TGTGCCAGCAGCGCGACCGGGACACAGATTTCTAGCTCCTACAATGAGCAGTTCTTC. Translating gives CASSATGTQISSSYNEQFF. J is TRBJ2-1 and V is TRBV7-9, with D possibly being TRBD1 (6 bases). The V gene's germline CDR1 is SEHNR and CDR2 FQNEAQ (reference sequence). V lost 5 bases to trimming and J lost 0 bases, with 23 bases between them. This CDR3 has 19 amino acids. Drawing the rest from reference TRBV7-9 and TRBJ2-1, the complete variable domain is DTGVSQNPRHKITKRGQNVTFRCDPISEHNRLYWYRQTLGQGPEFLTYFQNEAQLEKSRLLSDRFSAERPKGSFSTLEIQRTEQGDSAMYLCASSATGTQISSSYNEQFFGPGTRLTVL.